Listed below are T cell receptor beta chains from one sample, sequenced in a study of CD8 T cells in ankylosing spondylitis. TCRdb analysed the 5' RACE reads with MiXCR anew, one entry per CDR3 protein. This table has under 250,000 distinct CDR3 sequences, 32% appearing once. Material for sequencing was blood, either unsorted or a sorted T cell fraction (not recorded which). The receptors derive from a male donor with ankylosing spondylitis or in good health (not recorded which). Both conserved end residues are part of each CDR3. A D gene is named only where the DNA matches it firmly. Expanded clones are given a class, and other clones once, few, many or no size at all.

v_gene,abundance,j_gene,d_gene,CDR3nt,CDR3aa
TRBV12-3/TRBV12-4,.,TRBJ1-5,.,TGTGCCAGCAGGAACAGGGCCGGCAACCAGCATTTT,CASRNRAGNQHF
TRBV7-9,.,TRBJ2-3,.,TGTGCCAGCAGTGAAAGTGCTACGCAGTATTTT,CASSESATQYF
TRBV12-2,.,TRBJ2-1,.,TGTGCAAGTCGGCAAGTATTTGGGGCCCCCAGCTCCTACAATGAGCAGTTCTTC,CASRQVFGAPSSYNEQFF
TRBV10-1,.,TRBJ1-5,.,TGCGCCAGCAGACCCCACTTCACCAAGCCCCAGCATTTT,CASRPHFTKPQHF
TRBV29-1,few,TRBJ2-6,.,TGCAGCGTTGCCAGGGACGAAAAGGGTTCTGGGGCCAACGTCCTGACTTTC,CSVARDEKGSGANVLTF
TRBV3-1,.,TRBJ2-7,.,TGTGCCAGCAGCCCCAGATCGGGCCACGAGCAGTACTTC,CASSPRSGHEQYF
TRBV12-3/TRBV12-4,.,TRBJ2-5,.,TGTGCCAGCAGTTTTGAACCCCAAGAGACCCAGTACTTC,CASSFEPQETQYF
TRBV29-1,many,TRBJ2-5,TRBD1,TGCAGCGTTGAAGCCGGACAGGGCTGGAAGACCCAGTACTTC,CSVEAGQGWKTQYF
TRBV20-1,many,TRBJ2-7,.,TGCAGTGCCAGAGATTCAGGGCGCTTAACCTACGAGCAGTACTTC,CSARDSGRLTYEQYF
TRBV7-7,once,TRBJ2-3,.,TGTGCTAGCAGCCCATCCGGAACTAGCACAGATACGCAGTATTTT,CASSPSGTSTDTQYF
TRBV20-1,medium-sized,TRBJ2-7,TRBD2,TGCAGTGCTAGGACTAGCCCCAGTTACGAGCAGTACTTC,CSARTSPSYEQYF
TRBV20-1,.,TRBJ1-4,.,TGCAGTGCTAGATCAGGCTATGAAAAACTGTTTTTT,CSARSGYEKLFF
TRBV11-2,.,TRBJ1-1,.,TGTGCCAGCAGCTTATCAGGGTGGACTGAAGCTTTCTTT,CASSLSGWTEAFF
TRBV6-5,.,TRBJ2-7,.,TGTGCCAGCAGTTACTGGGCGGGGTCGCCCTACGAGCAGTACTTC,CASSYWAGSPYEQYF
TRBV29-1,.,TRBJ2-4,.,TGCAGCGCCCTGTCCGACAGGTTCGGTAGTTGGGGGGACATTCAGTACTTC,CSALSDRFGSWGDIQYF
TRBV5-1,once,TRBJ2-5,.,TGCGCCAGCAGGGAGGGGGTACAAGAGACCCAGTACTTC,CASREGVQETQYF